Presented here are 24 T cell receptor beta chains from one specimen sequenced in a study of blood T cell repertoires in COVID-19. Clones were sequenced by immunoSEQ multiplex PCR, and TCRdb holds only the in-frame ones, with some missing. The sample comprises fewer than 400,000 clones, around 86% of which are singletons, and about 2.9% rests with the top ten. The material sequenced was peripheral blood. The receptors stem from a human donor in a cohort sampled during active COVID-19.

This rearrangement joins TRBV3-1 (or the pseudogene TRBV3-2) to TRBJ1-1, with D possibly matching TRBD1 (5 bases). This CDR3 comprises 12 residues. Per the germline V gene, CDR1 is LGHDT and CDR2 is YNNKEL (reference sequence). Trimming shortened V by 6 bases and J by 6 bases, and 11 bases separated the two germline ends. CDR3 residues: CASRGPAPEAFF. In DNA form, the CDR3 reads TGTGCCAGCAGGGGGCCAGCTCCTGAAGCTTTCTTT.

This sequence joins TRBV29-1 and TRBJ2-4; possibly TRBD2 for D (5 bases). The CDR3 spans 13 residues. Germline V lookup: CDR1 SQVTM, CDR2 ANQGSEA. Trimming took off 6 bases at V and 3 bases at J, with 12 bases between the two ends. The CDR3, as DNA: TGCAGCGTGGCTCTAGCAGACAAAAACATTCAGTACTTC. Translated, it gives CSVALADKNIQYF.

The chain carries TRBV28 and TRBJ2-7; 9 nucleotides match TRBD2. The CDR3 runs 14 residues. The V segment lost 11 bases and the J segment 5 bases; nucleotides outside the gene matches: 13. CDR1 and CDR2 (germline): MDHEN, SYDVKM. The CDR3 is CALGRAGGQDEQYF. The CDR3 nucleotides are TGTGCCCTTGGTCGGGCGGGAGGGCAGGACGAGCAGTACTTC.

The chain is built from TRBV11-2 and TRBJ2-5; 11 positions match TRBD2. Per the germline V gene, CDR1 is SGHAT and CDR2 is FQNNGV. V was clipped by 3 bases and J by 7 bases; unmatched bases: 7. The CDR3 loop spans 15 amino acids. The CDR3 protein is CASSFVLAGGGTQYF. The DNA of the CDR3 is TGTGCCAGCAGCTTTGTCCTAGCGGGAGGTGGGACCCAGTACTTC. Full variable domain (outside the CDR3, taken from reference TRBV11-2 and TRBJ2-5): EAGVAQSPRYKIIEKRQSVAFWCNPISGHATLYWYQQILGQGPKLLIQFQNNGVVDDSQLPKDRFSAERLKGVDSTLKIQPAKLEDSAVYLCASSFVLAGGGTQYFGPGTRLLVL.

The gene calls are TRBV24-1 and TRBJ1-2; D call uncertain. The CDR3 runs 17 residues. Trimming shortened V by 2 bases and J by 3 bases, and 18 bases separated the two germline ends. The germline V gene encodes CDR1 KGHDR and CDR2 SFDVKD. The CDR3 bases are TGTGCCACCAGTGATTCCCTACTAACTGGGGAGGACTATGGCTACACCTTC. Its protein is CATSDSLLTGEDYGYTF.

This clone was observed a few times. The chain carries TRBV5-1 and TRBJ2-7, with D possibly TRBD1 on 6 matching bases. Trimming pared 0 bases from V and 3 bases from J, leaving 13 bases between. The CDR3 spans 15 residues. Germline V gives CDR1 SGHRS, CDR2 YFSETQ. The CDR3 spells CASSLGGGQFYEQYF. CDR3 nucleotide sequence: TGCGCCAGCAGCTTGGGGGGTGGACAGTTCTACGAGCAGTACTTC.

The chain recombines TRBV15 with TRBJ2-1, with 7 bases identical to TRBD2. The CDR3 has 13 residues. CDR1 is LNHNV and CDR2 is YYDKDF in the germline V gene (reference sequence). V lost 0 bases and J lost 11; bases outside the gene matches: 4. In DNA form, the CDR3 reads TGTGCCACCAGCAGAGAAAGGCGGGAGAAGCAGTTCTTC. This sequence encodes CATSRERREKQFF.

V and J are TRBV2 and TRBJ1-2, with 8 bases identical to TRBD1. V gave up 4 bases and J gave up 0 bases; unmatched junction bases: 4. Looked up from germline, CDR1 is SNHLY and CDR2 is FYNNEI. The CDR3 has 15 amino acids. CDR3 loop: CASSGDRPSNYGYTF. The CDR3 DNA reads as TGTGCCAGCAGTGGGGACAGGCCCTCTAACTATGGCTACACCTTC.

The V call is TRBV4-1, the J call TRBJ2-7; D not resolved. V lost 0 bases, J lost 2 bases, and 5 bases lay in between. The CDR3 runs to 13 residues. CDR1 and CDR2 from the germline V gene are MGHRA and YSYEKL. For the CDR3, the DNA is TGCGCCAGCAGCCAAGATTTTACCTACGAGCAGTACTTC. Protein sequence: CASSQDFTYEQYF.

The CDR3 protein is CASSQALGGGPNEQFF. CDR3 sequence (DNA): TGTGCCAGCAGCCAAGCTCTCGGGGGGGGGCCGAATGAGCAGTTCTTC. The chain is built from TRBV3-1 (or the pseudogene TRBV3-2) and TRBJ2-1; 8 nucleotides line up with TRBD2. The CDR3 contains 16 residues. The germline V gene has CDR1 LGHDT and CDR2 YNNKEL (reference sequence). V lost 1 base to trimming and J lost 7 bases; unmatched junction nucleotides: 9.

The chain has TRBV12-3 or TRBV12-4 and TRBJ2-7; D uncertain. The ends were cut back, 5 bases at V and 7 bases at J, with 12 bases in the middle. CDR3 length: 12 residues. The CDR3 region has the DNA TGTGCCAGCAGTCCCCAGGCCGGAGAGCAGTACTTC. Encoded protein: CASSPQAGEQYF.

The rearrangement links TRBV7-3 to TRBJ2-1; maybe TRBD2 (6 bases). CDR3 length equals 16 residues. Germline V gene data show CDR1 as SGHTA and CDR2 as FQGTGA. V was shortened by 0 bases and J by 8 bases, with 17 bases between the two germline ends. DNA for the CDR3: TGTGCCAGCAGCTTAACGCCGGGCGGGGCCGGGGATGAGCAGTTCTTC. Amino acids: CASSLTPGGAGDEQFF.

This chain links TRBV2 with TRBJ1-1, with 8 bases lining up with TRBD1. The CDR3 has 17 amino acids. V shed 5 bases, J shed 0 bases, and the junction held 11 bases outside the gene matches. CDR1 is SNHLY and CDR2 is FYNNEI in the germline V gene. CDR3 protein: CASSRRPGTGMNTEAFF. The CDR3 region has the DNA TGTGCCAGCAGTCGCCGTCCCGGGACAGGAATGAACACTGAAGCTTTCTTT.

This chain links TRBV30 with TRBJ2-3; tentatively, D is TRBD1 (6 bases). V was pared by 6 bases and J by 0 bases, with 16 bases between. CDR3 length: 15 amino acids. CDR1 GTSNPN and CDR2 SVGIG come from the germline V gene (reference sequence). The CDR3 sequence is CACPKQGRSTDTQYF. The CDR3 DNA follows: TGTGCCTGCCCAAAACAGGGACGGAGCACAGATACGCAGTATTTT.

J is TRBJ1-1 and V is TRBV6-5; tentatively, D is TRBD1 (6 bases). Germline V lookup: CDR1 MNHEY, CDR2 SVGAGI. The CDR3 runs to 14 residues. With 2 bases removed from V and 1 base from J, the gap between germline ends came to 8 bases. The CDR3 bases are TGTGCCAGCAGTTACGCGGGGGCGAACACTGAAGCTTTCTTT. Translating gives CASSYAGANTEAFF.

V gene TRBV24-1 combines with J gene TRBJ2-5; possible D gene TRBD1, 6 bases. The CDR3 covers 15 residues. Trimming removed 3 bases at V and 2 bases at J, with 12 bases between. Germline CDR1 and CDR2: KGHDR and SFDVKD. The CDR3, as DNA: TGTGCCACCAGTGATCGTAAGGGGGAACAAGAGACCCAGTACTTC. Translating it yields CATSDRKGEQETQYF.

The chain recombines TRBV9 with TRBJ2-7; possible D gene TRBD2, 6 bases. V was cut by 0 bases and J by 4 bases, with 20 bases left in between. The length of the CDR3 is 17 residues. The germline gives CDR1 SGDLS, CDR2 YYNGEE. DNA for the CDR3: TGTGCCAGCAGCGTAGGGAGTATGGGACTCGAGTCTTACGAGCAGTACTTC. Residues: CASSVGSMGLESYEQYF.

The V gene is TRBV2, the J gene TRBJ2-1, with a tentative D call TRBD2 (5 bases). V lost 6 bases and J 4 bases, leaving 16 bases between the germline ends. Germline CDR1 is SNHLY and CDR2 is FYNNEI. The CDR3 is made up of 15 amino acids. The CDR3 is CASRSGLEVYNEQFF. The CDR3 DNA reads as TGTGCCAGCAGGAGCGGACTCGAGGTTTACAATGAGCAGTTCTTC.

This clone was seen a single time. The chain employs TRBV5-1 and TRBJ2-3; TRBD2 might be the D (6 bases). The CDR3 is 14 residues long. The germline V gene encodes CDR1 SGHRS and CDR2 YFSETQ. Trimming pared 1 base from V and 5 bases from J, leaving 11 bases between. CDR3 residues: CASSLTGGRDTQYF. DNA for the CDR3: TGCGCCAGCAGCTTGACAGGAGGGAGAGATACGCAGTATTTT. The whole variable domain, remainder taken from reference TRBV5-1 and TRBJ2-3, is KAGVTQTPRYLIKTRGQQVTLSCSPISGHRSVSWYQQTPGQGLQFLFEYFSETQRNKGNFPGRFSGRQFSNSRSEMNVSTLELGDSALYLCASSLTGGRDTQYFGPGTRLTVL.

Here the CDR3 reads CASRPRGSSYEQYF. The CDR3 nucleotides read TGTGCCAGCAGACCCCGAGGGAGCTCCTACGAGCAGTACTTC. V gene TRBV5-6 combines with J gene TRBJ2-7; a possible D gene is TRBD2 (5 bases). V shed 5 bases and J shed 0 bases, with 12 bases lying between them. The CDR3 has 14 residues. Germline CDR1 reads SGHDT; CDR2 reads YYEEEE.

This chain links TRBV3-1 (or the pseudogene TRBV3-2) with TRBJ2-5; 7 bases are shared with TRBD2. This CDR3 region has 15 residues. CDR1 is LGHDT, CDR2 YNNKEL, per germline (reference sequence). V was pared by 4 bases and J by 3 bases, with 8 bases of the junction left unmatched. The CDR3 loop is CASSLLARVEETQYF. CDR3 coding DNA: TGTGCCAGCAGCCTACTAGCGAGAGTAGAAGAGACCCAGTACTTC.

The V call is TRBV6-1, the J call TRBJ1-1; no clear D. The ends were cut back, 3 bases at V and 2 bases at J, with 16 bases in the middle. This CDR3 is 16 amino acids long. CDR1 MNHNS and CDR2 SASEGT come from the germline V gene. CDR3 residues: CASSEGFGVGNTEAFF. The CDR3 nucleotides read TGTGCCAGCAGTGAGGGCTTCGGGGTGGGTAACACTGAAGCTTTCTTT.

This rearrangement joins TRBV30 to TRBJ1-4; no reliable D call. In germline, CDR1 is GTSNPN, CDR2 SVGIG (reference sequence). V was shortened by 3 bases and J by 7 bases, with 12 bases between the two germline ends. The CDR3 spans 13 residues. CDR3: CAWSSNPGEKLFF. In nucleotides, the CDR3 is TGTGCCTGGAGCTCCAACCCCGGTGAAAAACTGTTTTTT. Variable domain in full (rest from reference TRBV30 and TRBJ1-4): SQTIHQWPATLVQPVGSPLSLECTVEGTSNPNLYWYRQAAGRGLQLLFYSVGIGQISSEVPQNLSASRPQDRQFILSSKKLLLSDSGFYLCAWSSNPGEKLFFGSGTQLSVL.

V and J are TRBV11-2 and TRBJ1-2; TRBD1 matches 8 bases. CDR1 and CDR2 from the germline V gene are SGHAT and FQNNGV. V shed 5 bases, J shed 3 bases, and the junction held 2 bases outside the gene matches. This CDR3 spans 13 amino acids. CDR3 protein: CASSRQGYYGYTF. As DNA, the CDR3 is TGTGCCAGCAGCCGACAGGGGTACTATGGCTACACCTTC.